This passage covers 18 T cell receptor beta chains from one sample sequenced in a study of T cells in Graves' hyperthyroidism and ophthalmopathy (dated by TCRdb to the late 2010s). Libraries were constructed by multiplex PCR. Sequencing took place on an Illumina HiSeq 2000. Amplification of TCR beta CDR3 regions was carried out from RNA transcripts. A first-round RT-PCR of the TCR CDR3 used the HTBI primer set with the Qiagen OneStep RT-PCR kit. TCRdb reanalyzed the raw reads on its own, using fastp at Q25 for trimming and MiXCR for clone calling, and kept in-frame beta chains. Identical CDR3 proteins give one entry, which carries the most common genes and DNA. This sample gives fewer than 900,000 distinct CDR3 sequences in total; 15% to 20% of them show up just once. The ten top clones hold roughly 17% of the sample. The sample comprised blood. These receptors were taken from a woman in her 50s with Graves' hyperthyroidism that later progressed to Graves' ophthalmopathy.

The chain has TRBV7-3 and TRBJ2-1; TRBD1 matches at 9 bases. J lost 7 bases, V lost 4 bases, and 11 bases had no gene match. The CDR3 has 16 amino acids. Germline-derived CDR1 and CDR2 are SGHTA and FQGTGA. The CDR3 loop reads CASSSKDRGWGNEQFF. CDR3 coding DNA: TGTGCCAGCAGCTCGAAAGACAGGGGGTGGGGTAATGAGCAGTTCTTC.

This clonotype appeared a few times. The chain uses TRBV28 and TRBJ1-2, with TRBD1 as a possible D gene (6 bases). The germline V and J ends were trimmed by 5 bases and 6 bases, with 25 bases remaining between them. The CDR3 spans 17 residues. CDR1 and CDR2 from the germline V gene are MDHEN and SYDVKM. The CDR3 DNA sequence: TGTGCCAGCAGTCCCTCGAATTCAGGGGTTTTGCGGAATGGCTACACCTTC. Protein: CASSPSNSGVLRNGYTF.

There are many counts of this clonotype. V is TRBV11-2 and J is TRBJ2-1; the D is unclear. Deletions cut 2 bases from V and 8 bases from J, with 7 bases between. The germline V gene encodes CDR1 SGHAT and CDR2 FQNNGV. The CDR3 sequence is 12 residues long. In nucleotides, the CDR3 is TGTGCCAGCAGCTTACTCCTGGATGAGCAGTTCTTC. This encodes CASSLLLDEQFF. Filled out from reference TRBV11-2 and TRBJ2-1, the complete variable domain reads EAGVAQSPRYKIIEKRQSVAFWCNPISGHATLYWYQQILGQGPKLLIQFQNNGVVDDSQLPKDRFSAERLKGVDSTLKIQPAKLEDSAVYLCASSLLLDEQFFGPGTRLTVL.

As for this clonotype: This could be a read error, since a much larger clone is one nucleotide away. J is TRBJ1-6 and V is TRBV30; D unresolved. Germline CDR1 GTSNPN, CDR2 SVGIG (reference sequence). This CDR3 region has 15 residues. The CDR3: CACSVLGQDNSPLHF. The CDR3 DNA is TGTGCCTGTAGTGTACTGGGCCAAGATAATTCACCCCTCCACTTT. Filled out from reference TRBV30 and TRBJ1-6, the complete variable domain reads SQTIHQWPATLVQPVGSPLSLECTVEGTSNPNLYWYRQAAGRGLQLLFYSVGIGQISSEVPQNLSASRPQDRQFILSSKKLLLSDSGFYLCACSVLGQDNSPLHFGNGTRLTVT.

This clonotype was observed a few times. V gene TRBV10-3 combines with J gene TRBJ1-6; 8 nucleotides agree with TRBD1. Germline CDR1 and CDR2: ENHRY and SYGVKD. This CDR3 comprises 14 residues. V lost 3 bases and J lost 9; bases outside the gene matches: 4. The CDR3 is CAISDGQGASPLHF. CDR3 coding DNA: TGTGCCATCAGTGACGGACAGGGTGCTTCACCCCTCCACTTT.

In its sample, this clonotype was seen many times. This chain uses TRBV6-1 with TRBJ1-1; D is unresolved. Germline assignment: CDR1 MNHNS and CDR2 SASEGT. The V end lost 7 bases, the J end lost 5 bases, and 11 bases lay between the germline ends. CDR3 length equals 12 residues. The CDR3 DNA reads as TGTGCCAGCAACGAACTTGGAACTGAAGCTTTCTTT. It is translated as CASNELGTEAFF.

The V gene is TRBV3-1, the J gene TRBJ2-2; 12 bases map to TRBD2. The V and J ends lost 3 bases and 4 bases, in that order; junction bases with no gene match: 6. The CDR3 runs 17 residues. The germline V gene encodes CDR1 LGHDT and CDR2 YNNKEL (reference sequence). CDR3 residues: CASSHRASGGGTGELFF. DNA of the CDR3: TGTGCCAGCAGCCACAGGGCTAGCGGGGGGGGCACCGGGGAGCTGTTTTTT.

This clonotype was detected a few times. The rearrangement links TRBV5-1 to TRBJ2-5; 15 nucleotides align to TRBD2. V shed 4 bases and J 3 bases; nucleotides not matched to a gene: 7. This CDR3 is 17 amino acids long. Germline V CDR1 and CDR2: SGHRS, YFSETQ. The CDR3: CASSTGLAGGWEETQYF. The CDR3, as DNA: TGCGCCAGCAGCACCGGACTAGCGGGGGGGTGGGAAGAGACCCAGTACTTC.

This clonotype was counted only a few times. The CDR3 spells CASSIGQGSGANVLTF. CDR3 in DNA: TGTGCCAGTAGTATCGGGCAGGGATCTGGGGCCAACGTCCTGACTTTC. The chain links TRBV19 to TRBJ2-6; D perhaps matches TRBD1 (5 bases). The CDR3 consists of 16 residues. V gave up 3 bases and J gave up 1 base, with 10 bases separating them. Germline loops: CDR1 LNHDA, CDR2 SQIVND (reference sequence).

J is TRBJ1-4 and V is TRBV29-1; D is possibly TRBD1 (5 bases). Germline-derived CDR1 and CDR2 are SQVTM and ANQGSEA. The CDR3 length is 12 residues. V lost 4 bases to trimming and J lost 8 bases, with 11 bases between them. Written as DNA, the CDR3 is TGCAGCGTTGGGCAGGGTAGCGAAAAACTGTTTTTT. Translating it yields CSVGQGSEKLFF.

The rearrangement links TRBV7-9 to TRBJ2-1, with D possibly matching TRBD1 (5 bases). The CDR3 extends over 15 amino acids. CDR1 SEHNR and CDR2 FQNEAQ come from the germline V gene (reference sequence). V was clipped by 6 bases and J by 0 bases, with 12 bases between them. DNA for the CDR3: TGTGCCAGCAGTTCCATTGACAGCTCCTACAATGAGCAGTTCTTC. Its translation is CASSSIDSSYNEQFF.

A remark on this clonotype: Sequence at one end of the junction differs from germline and may be a read error. The genes are TRBV4-1 and TRBJ1-5; D is unclear. The germline V gene has CDR1 MGHRA and CDR2 YSYEKL. This CDR3 spans 13 amino acids. DNA for the CDR3: TGCGCCAGCAACCAAGAAGAGGGTCAGCCCCAGCATTTT. Protein product: CASNQEEGQPQHF.

This clonotype turned up a few times. The chain carries TRBV7-2 and TRBJ1-2, with 7 bases that match TRBD1. The CDR3 is 14 amino acids. After removal of 1 base from V and 4 bases from J, the junction contained 3 bases not matched to a gene. Germline V lookup: CDR1 SGHTA, CDR2 FQGNSA. CDR3 loop: CASSLEWTGYGYTF. Here the CDR3 DNA reads TGTGCCAGCAGCTTAGAGTGGACAGGCTATGGCTACACCTTC.

CDR3 residues: CASGVDRGWGSTDTQYF. CDR3 nucleotide sequence: TGTGCTAGTGGTGTAGACAGGGGCTGGGGTAGCACAGATACGCAGTATTTT. This chain joins TRBV12-5 and TRBJ2-3; TRBD1 matches at 8 bases. The trim removed 5 bases at V and 0 bases at J, leaving 10 bases unmatched. CDR1 and CDR2 from the germline V gene are LGHNT and FRNRAP. CDR3 length: 17 amino acids.

This clonotype has at least ten counts. The chain employs TRBV6-1 and TRBJ2-5, with a weak D call TRBD1 (5 bases). The germline CDR1 and CDR2 sequences are MNHNS and SASEGT. With 5 bases removed from V and 3 bases from J, the gap between germline ends came to 19 bases. This CDR3 comprises 16 residues. The CDR3 DNA sequence: TGTGCCAGCAGTCGAACTCTGGGGCTAGGGAAAGAGACCCAGTACTTC. The encoded protein is CASSRTLGLGKETQYF.

This clonotype was counted between two and nine times. The V call is TRBV2, the J call TRBJ1-5; no reliable D call. From germline, CDR1 is SNHLY and CDR2 FYNNEI. Trimming left V 2 bases short and J 3 bases short, with 11 bases between. The CDR3 totals 15 residues. The CDR3 nucleotides read TGTGCCAGCAGTGAACCCCGGGCAGCCAATCAGCCCCAGCATTTT. This encodes CASSEPRAANQPQHF.

The chain employs TRBV7-2 and TRBJ1-1; D uncertain. Germline values: CDR1 SGHTA, CDR2 FQGNSA. This CDR3 has 15 amino acids. Trimming took off 2 bases at V and 1 base at J, with 11 bases between the two ends. The DNA of the CDR3 is TGTGCCAGCAGCTTAAATGGTGGGGAGAACACTGAAGCTTTCTTT. This gives the protein CASSLNGGENTEAFF.

This clonotype was seen many times. The rearrangement uses TRBV5-1 and TRBJ2-7, with 9 bases aligning to TRBD1. Germline V gives CDR1 SGHRS, CDR2 YFSETQ. J was trimmed by 3 bases and V by 2 bases; bases with no gene match: 3. The CDR3 sequence is 14 residues long. The CDR3 protein is CASSFQDRGYEQYF. The CDR3 DNA is TGCGCCAGCAGCTTCCAGGACAGGGGCTACGAGCAGTACTTC. The whole variable domain, filled in from reference TRBV5-1 and TRBJ2-7, reads KAGVTQTPRYLIKTRGQQVTLSCSPISGHRSVSWYQQTPGQGLQFLFEYFSETQRNKGNFPGRFSGRQFSNSRSEMNVSTLELGDSALYLCASSFQDRGYEQYFGPGTRLTVT.